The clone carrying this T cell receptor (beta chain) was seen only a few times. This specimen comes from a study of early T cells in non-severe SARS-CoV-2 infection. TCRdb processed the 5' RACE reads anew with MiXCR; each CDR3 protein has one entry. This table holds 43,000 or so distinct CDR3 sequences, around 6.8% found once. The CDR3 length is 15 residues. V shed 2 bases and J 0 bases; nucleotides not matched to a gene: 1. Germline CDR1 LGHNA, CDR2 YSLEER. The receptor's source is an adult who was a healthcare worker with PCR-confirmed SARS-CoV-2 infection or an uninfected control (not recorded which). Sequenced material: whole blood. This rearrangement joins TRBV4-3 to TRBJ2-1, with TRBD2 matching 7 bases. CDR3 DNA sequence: TGCGCCAGCAGCCAAAGGACTAGCTCCTACAATGAGCAGTTCTTC. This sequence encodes CASSQRTSSYNEQFF.